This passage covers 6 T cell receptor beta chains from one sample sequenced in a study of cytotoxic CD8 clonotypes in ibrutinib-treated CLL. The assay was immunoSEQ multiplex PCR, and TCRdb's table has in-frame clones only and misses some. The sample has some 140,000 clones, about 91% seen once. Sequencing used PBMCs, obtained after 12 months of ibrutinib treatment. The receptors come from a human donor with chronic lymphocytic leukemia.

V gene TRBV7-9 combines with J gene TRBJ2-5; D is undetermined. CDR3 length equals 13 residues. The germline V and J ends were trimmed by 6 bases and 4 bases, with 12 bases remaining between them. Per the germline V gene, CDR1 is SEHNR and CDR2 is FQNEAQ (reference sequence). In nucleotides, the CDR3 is TGTGCCAGCAGAATATCAGGAGCAGAGACCCAGTACTTC. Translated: CASRISGAETQYF.

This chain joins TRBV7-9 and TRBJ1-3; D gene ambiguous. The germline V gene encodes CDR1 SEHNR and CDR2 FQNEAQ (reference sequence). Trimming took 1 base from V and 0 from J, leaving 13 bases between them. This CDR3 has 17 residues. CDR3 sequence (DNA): TGTGCCAGCAGCTTAGTTACTTTTGGGCGCTCTGGAAACACCATATATTTT. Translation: CASSLVTFGRSGNTIYF.

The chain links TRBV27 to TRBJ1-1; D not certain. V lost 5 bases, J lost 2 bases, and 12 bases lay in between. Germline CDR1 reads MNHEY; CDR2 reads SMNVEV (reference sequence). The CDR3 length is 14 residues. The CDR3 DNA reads TGTGCCAGCAGTCCCCTCCCGTTTAACACTGAAGCTTTCTTT. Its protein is CASSPLPFNTEAFF.

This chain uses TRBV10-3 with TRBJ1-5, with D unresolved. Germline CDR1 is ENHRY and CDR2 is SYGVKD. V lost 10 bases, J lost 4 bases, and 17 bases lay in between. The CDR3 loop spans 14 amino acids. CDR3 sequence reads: CATQPGQINQPQHF. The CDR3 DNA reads TGTGCCACCCAGCCTGGGCAGATAAATCAGCCCCAGCATTTT.

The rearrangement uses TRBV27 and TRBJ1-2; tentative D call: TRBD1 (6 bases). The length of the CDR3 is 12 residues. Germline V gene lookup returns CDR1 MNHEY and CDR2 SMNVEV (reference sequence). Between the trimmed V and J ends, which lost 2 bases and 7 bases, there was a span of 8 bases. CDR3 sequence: CASSLQGSGYTF. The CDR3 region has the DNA TGTGCCAGCAGTTTACAGGGGTCTGGCTACACCTTC.

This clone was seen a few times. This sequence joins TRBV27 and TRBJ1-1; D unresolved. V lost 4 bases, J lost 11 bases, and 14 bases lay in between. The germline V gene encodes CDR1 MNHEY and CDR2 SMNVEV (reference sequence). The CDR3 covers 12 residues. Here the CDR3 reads CASSSIVGGAFF. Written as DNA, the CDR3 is TGTGCCAGCAGTTCCATCGTGGGAGGCGCTTTCTTT.